This TCR beta chain was identified during a study of monozygotic twins with inflammatory bowel disease. After re-calling the 5' RACE reads, TCRdb lists one entry per CDR3 protein, DNA absent. This sample's table has approximately 400,000 distinct CDR3 sequences. The CDR3 spans 15 residues. CDR1 is SGHRS and CDR2 is YFSETQ in the germline V gene. In regard to this clonotype: What it binds is unknown.

Study outcomes and limitations: Repertoires of patients may have been made more variable by differing immunosuppressive treatments. For IBD patients, clonotypes shared with others were fewer than for healthy twins, especially with disease activity.

This TCR was recovered from a human donor with ulcerative colitis or Crohn's disease, or a healthy co-twin of an affected twin (not recorded which). Sequencing was performed on blood. The J gene is TRBJ2-5, the V gene TRBV5-1; TCRdb reports TRBD1, a call that lacks DNA to check it against. The CDR3 here is CASSSAGTPQETQYF. Using reference TRBV5-1 and TRBJ2-5 for the parts outside the CDR3, the full variable domain is KAGVTQTPRYLIKTRGQQVTLSCSPISGHRSVSWYQQTPGQGLQFLFEYFSETQRNKGNFPGRFSGRQFSNSRSEMNVSTLELGDSALYLCASSSAGTPQETQYFGPGTRLLVL.